These T cell receptor beta chains were read from a single sample in a study of OX40 agonist ivuxolimab in advanced cancers. TCRdb's copy holds only in-frame clones and misses some; the assay was immunoSEQ multiplex PCR. Among 55,000 to 75,000 clones listed, about 85% were seen once. Sequences were derived from CD4+ or CD8+ T cells sorted from blood, sampled in a trial of the OX40 agonist ivuxolimab. These receptors were taken from an adult with an advanced solid tumor such as melanoma, head and neck, liver or kidney cancer. CDR3s include the opening cysteine and the closing phenylalanine or tryptophan. Fields, in order: J gene, clone size, D gene, V gene, CDR3 protein, CDR3 DNA. D genes are given only for firm matches. Size is stated for part of the rows, as once, few or many counts, or as a class when the clone is expanded.

TRBJ2-3 - TRBD1 TRBV5-6 CASSFYRGDTQYF TGTGCCAGCAGCTTTTACAGGGGGGATACGCAGTATTTT
TRBJ2-1 - TRBD2 TRBV28 CASRGFQVETSGSSYNEQFF TGTGCCAGCAGGGGATTTCAAGTTGAGACTAGCGGAAGCTCCTACAATGAGCAGTTCTTC
TRBJ1-5 - TRBD1 TRBV6-6 CASRPGQGVLAQPQHF TGTGCCAGCCGACCGGGACAGGGGGTCCTCGCTCAGCCCCAGCATTTT
TRBJ2-2 few - TRBV11-3 CASSVGTGELFF TGTGCCAGCAGCGTTGGTACCGGGGAGCTGTTTTTT
TRBJ2-3 few TRBD1 TRBV9 CASSVDRGDTQYF TGTGCCAGCAGCGTGGACAGGGGCGATACGCAGTATTTT
TRBJ2-7 - - TRBV5-1 CASSLIRDEQYF TGCGCCAGCAGCCTAATCCGGGACGAGCAGTACTTC
TRBJ2-3 - - TRBV28 CASSLWLGTVGDTQYF TGTGCCAGCAGTTTATGGTTGGGTACTGTAGGAGATACGCAGTATTTT
TRBJ2-5 - TRBD2 TRBV2 CASRETSVRETQYF TGTGCCAGCAGGGAGACTAGCGTTCGGGAGACCCAGTACTTC
TRBJ2-5 - - TRBV5-6 CASSLAGPLMAQYF TGTGCCAGCAGCTTGGCGGGACCCTTGATGGCCCAGTACTTC
TRBJ1-6 - TRBD1 TRBV7-3 CASSFGGTGNNSPLHF TGTGCCAGCAGCTTTGGGGGGACAGGGAATAATTCACCCCTCCACTTT
TRBJ1-5 - - TRBV15 CATSRYDRIGNQPQHF TGTGCCACCAGCAGATATGACAGGATCGGCAATCAGCCCCAGCATTTT
TRBJ2-1 - - TRBV27 CASSFRLQTAYNEQFF TGTGCCAGCAGTTTTAGGCTTCAGACGGCCTACAATGAGCAGTTCTTC
TRBJ2-1 - - TRBV19 CASQQAGTSSYNEQFF TGTGCCAGTCAACAAGCGGGGACAAGCTCCTACAATGAGCAGTTCTTC
TRBJ2-7 - TRBD1 TRBV28 CASSSVGGGYEQYF TGTGCCAGCAGTTCGGTAGGGGGCGGGTACGAGCAGTACTTC
TRBJ1-1 - - TRBV5-4 CASSLDRAKNTEAFF TGTGCCAGCAGCTTGGACAGGGCCAAGAACACTGAAGCTTTCTTT
TRBJ2-2 - - TRBV27 CASSLSWGTGELFF TGTGCCAGCAGTTTATCGTGGGGCACCGGGGAGCTGTTTTTT
TRBJ1-2 - - TRBV28 CASSPGTYGRSYTF TGTGCCAGCAGTCCTGGGACTTACGGCAGGAGCTACACCTTC
TRBJ2-2 - - TRBV10-3 CAITTGGPSNTGELFF TGTGCCATCACCACCGGGGGGCCCTCAAACACCGGGGAGCTGTTTTTT
TRBJ2-3 - - TRBV7-9 CASSLRAGGPDTQYF TGTGCCAGCAGCTTAAGGGCTGGCGGACCAGATACGCAGTATTTT
TRBJ1-1 - - TRBV10-3 CAISEGLVGVAEAFF TGTGCCATCAGTGAGGGTTTGGTCGGTGTAGCTGAAGCTTTCTTT
TRBJ1-4 - - TRBV18 CASSPRIGAGAEKLFF TGTGCCAGCTCGCCACGGATCGGGGCAGGGGCTGAAAAACTGTTTTTT
TRBJ1-4 - TRBD1 TRBV28 CASSRAGQGDEKLFF TGTGCCAGCAGTCGCGCGGGACAGGGTGATGAAAAACTGTTTTTT
TRBJ2-5 - - TRBV7-3 CASSLGAGVTGTQYF TGTGCCAGCAGCTTAGGGGCCGGGGTTACGGGGACCCAGTACTTC